This T cell receptor (beta chain) comes out of a study of blood T cells in healthy people across ages. The germline V gene has CDR1 DFQATT and CDR2 SNEGSKA (reference sequence). V dropped 2 bases and J dropped 6; count of bases not matched to a gene: 4. This CDR3 contains 13 residues. Of note for this clonotype: The antigen remains unidentified.

Study conclusions and caveats: Naive CD4+ cell counts and diversity both ran higher in long-lived than in aged donors. Older age went with lower TCR beta diversity per million T cells, in a roughly linear way.

A sample-barcoded 5' primer and a J-beta primer mix were used in a second PCR of about 7 to 11 cycles. From each sample, at least 2.5 million paired-end reads containing CDR3 were obtained. TCRdb fed the 5' RACE reads into MiXCR, producing one record per CDR3 protein. Among roughly 2 million distinct CDR3 sequences listed, about 49% were seen once. The receptor comes from a woman between 40 and 55 years old in good health. The specimen was blood. This rearrangement joins TRBV20-1 to TRBJ1-5, with 7 bases matching TRBD1. CDR3 nucleotides: TGCAGTGCTAGAACAGGGGTTTTTCAGCCCCAGCATTTT. It yields the protein CSARTGVFQPQHF.